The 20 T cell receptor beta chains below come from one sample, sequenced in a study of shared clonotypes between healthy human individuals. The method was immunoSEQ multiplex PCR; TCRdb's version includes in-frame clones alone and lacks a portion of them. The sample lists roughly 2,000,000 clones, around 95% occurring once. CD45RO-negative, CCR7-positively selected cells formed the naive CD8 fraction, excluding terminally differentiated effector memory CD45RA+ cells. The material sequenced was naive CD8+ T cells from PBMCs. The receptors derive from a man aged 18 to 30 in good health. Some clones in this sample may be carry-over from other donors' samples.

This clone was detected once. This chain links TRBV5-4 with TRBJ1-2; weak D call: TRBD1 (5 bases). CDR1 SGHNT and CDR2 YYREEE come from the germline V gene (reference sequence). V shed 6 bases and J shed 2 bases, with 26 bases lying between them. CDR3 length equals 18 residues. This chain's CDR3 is CASTLGLGTGRTNYGYTF. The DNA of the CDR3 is TGTGCCAGCACACTCGGTTTGGGGACCGGGCGAACCAACTATGGCTACACCTTC.

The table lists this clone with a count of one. The CDR3 loop reads CASSFGQGMGTEAFF. DNA for the CDR3: TGTGCCAGCAGCTTTGGACAGGGTATGGGGACTGAAGCTTTCTTT. The rearrangement joins TRBV11-2 to TRBJ1-1; 8 nucleotides match TRBD1. Germline V lookup: CDR1 SGHAT, CDR2 FQNNGV. The CDR3 loop spans 15 amino acids. The V and J ends lost 3 bases and 5 bases, in that order; junction bases with no gene match: 8.

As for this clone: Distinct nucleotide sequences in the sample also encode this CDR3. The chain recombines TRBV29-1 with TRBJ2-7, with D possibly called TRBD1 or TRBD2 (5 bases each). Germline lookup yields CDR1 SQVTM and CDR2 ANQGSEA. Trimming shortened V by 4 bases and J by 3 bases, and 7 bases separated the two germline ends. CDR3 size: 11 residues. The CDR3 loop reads CSVVRGYEQYF. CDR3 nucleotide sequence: TGCAGCGTTGTGAGGGGCTACGAGCAGTACTTC.

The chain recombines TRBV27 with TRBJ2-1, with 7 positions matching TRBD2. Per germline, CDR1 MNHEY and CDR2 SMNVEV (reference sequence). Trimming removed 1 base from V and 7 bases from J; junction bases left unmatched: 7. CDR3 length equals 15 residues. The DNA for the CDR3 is TGTGCCAGCAGTTTATACCTAGCGGAGGGAAATGAGCAGTTCTTC. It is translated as CASSLYLAEGNEQFF.

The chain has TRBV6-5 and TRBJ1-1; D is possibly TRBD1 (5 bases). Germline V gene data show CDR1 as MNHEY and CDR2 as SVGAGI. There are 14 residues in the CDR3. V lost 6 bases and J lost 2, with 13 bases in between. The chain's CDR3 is CASSRTGYNTEAFF. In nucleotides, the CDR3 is TGTGCCAGCAGCCGCACAGGCTATAACACTGAAGCTTTCTTT.

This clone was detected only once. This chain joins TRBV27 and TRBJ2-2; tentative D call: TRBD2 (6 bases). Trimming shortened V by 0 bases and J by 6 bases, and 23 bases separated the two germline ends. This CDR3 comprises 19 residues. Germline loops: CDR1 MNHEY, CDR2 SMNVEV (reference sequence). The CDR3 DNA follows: TGTGCCAGCAGTTTATCTCCAGCTAGCGCCCCTCCCAAGGCCGGGGAGCTGTTTTTT. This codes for CASSLSPASAPPKAGELFF.

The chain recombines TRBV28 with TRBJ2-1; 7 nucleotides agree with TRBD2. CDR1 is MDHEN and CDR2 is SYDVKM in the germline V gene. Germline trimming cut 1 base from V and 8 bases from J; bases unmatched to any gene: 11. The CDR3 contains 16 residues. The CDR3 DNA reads TGTGCCAGCAGTTTATTTACTGGGCGGGAGTACGATGAGCAGTTCTTC. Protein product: CASSLFTGREYDEQFF.

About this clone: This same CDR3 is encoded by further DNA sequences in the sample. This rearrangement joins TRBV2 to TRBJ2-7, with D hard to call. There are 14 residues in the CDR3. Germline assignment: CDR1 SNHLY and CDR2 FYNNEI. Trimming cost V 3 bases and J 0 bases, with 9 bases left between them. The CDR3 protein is CASSDWQSSYEQYF. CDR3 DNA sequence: TGTGCCAGCAGTGACTGGCAGAGCTCCTACGAGCAGTACTTC.

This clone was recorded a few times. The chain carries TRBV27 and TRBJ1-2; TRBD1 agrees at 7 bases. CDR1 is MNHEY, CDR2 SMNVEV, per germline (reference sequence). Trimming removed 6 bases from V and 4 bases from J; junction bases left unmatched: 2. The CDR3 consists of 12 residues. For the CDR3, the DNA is TGTGCCAGCAGGCGACAGGGCTATGGCTACACCTTC. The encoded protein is CASRRQGYGYTF.

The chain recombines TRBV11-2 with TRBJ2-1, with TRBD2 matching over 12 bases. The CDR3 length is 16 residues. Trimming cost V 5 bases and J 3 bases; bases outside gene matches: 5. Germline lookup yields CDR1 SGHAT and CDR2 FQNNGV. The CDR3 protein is CASSRTSGRIYNEQFF. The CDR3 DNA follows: TGTGCCAGCAGCCGCACTAGCGGGAGGATCTACAATGAGCAGTTCTTC.

The CDR3 loop reads CASSFPPSGRDQETQYF. In nucleotides, the CDR3 is TGTGCCAGCAGTTTCCCGCCCAGCGGGAGGGACCAAGAGACCCAGTACTTC. The chain carries TRBV28 and TRBJ2-5, with 10 bases fitting TRBD2. From germline, CDR1 is MDHEN and CDR2 SYDVKM. The ends lost 3 bases at V and 0 bases at J; junction bases unmatched: 7. The CDR3 is 17 amino acids.

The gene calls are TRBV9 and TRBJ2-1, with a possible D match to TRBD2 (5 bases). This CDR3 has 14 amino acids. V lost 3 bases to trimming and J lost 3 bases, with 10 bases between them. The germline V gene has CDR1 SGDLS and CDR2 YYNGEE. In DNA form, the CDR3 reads TGTGCCAGCAGCGGCCAAACTAGCTACAATGAGCAGTTCTTC. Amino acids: CASSGQTSYNEQFF.

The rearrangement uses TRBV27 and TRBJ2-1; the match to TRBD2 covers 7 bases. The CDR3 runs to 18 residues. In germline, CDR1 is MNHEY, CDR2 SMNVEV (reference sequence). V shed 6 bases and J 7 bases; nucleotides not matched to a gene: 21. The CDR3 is CASSSWKEGGPGKNEQFF. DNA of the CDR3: TGTGCCAGCAGCTCTTGGAAGGAGGGAGGGCCTGGAAAGAATGAGCAGTTCTTC.

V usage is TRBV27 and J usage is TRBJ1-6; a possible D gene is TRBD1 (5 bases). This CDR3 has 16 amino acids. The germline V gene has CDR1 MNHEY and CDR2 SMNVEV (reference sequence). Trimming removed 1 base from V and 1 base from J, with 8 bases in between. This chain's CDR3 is CASSLWGLSYNSPLHF. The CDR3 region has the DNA TGTGCCAGCAGTTTATGGGGGTTGTCCTATAATTCACCCCTCCACTTT.

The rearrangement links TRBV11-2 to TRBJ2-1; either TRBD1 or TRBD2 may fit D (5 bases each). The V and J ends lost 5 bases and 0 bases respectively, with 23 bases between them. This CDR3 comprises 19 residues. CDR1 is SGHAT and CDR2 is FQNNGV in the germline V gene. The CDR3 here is CASSLGLANPGSSYNEQFF. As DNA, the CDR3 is TGTGCCAGCAGCCTCGGGTTAGCAAATCCAGGGAGCTCCTACAATGAGCAGTTCTTC. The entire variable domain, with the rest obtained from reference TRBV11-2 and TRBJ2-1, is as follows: EAGVAQSPRYKIIEKRQSVAFWCNPISGHATLYWYQQILGQGPKLLIQFQNNGVVDDSQLPKDRFSAERLKGVDSTLKIQPAKLEDSAVYLCASSLGLANPGSSYNEQFFGPGTRLTVL.

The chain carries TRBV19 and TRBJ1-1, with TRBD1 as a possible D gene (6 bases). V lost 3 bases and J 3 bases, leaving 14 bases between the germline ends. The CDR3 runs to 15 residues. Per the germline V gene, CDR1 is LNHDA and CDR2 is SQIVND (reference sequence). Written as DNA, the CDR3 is TGTGCCAGTAGTATGGATCGGGGGGGCTACACTGAAGCTTTCTTT. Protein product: CASSMDRGGYTEAFF. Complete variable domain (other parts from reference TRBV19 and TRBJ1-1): DGGITQSPKYLFRKEGQNVTLSCEQNLNHDAMYWYRQDPGQGLRLIYYSQIVNDFQKGDIAEGYSVSREKKESFPLTVTSAQKNPTAFYLCASSMDRGGYTEAFFGQGTRLTVV.

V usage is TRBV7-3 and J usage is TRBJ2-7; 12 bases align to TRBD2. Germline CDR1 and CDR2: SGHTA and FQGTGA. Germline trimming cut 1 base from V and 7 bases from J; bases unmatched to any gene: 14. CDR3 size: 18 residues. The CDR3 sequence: CASSLMGPLAGGPGEQYF. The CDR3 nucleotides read TGTGCCAGCAGCTTAATGGGCCCCCTAGCGGGAGGGCCGGGAGAGCAGTACTTC.

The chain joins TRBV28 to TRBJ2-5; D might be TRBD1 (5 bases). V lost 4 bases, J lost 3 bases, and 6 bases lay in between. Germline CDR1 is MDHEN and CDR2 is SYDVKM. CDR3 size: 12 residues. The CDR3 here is CASSWTKETQYF. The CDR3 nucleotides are TGTGCCAGCAGTTGGACAAAAGAGACCCAGTACTTC.

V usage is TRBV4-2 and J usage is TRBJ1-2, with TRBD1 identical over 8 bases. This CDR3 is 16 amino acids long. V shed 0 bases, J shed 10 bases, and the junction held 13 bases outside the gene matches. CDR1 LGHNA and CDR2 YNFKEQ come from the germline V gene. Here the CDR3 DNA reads TGTGCCAGCAGCCAAGATCACGCCACAGGGGGTGCTCACTACACCTTC. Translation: CASSQDHATGGAHYTF.

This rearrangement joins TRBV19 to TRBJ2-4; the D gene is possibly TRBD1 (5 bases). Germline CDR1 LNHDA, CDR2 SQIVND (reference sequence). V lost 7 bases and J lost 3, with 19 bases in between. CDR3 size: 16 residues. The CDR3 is CASTPQATHVKNIQYF. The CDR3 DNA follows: TGTGCCAGTACCCCACAGGCCACCCACGTCAAAAACATTCAGTACTTC. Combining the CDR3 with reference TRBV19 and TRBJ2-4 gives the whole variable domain DGGITQSPKYLFRKEGQNVTLSCEQNLNHDAMYWYRQDPGQGLRLIYYSQIVNDFQKGDIAEGYSVSREKKESFPLTVTSAQKNPTAFYLCASTPQATHVKNIQYFGAGTRLSVL.